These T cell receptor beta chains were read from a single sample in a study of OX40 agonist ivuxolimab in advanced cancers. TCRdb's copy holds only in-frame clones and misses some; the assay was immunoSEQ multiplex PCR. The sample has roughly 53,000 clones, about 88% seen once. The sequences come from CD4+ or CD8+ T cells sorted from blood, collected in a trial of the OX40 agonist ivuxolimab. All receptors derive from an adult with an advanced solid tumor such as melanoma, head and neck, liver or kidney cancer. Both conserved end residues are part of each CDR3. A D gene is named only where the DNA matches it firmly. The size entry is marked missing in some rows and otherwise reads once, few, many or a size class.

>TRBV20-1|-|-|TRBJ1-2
TGCAGTGCTAGAGATAAGGCTGGCTACACCTTC
CSARDKAGYTF
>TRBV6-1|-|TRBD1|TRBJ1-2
TGTGCCAGCAGGCCACCGGGACAGGGAATGGGCGGCTACACCTTC
CASRPPGQGMGGYTF
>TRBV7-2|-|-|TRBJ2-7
TGTGCCAGCAGCTTAGGGGTATCCTACGAGCAGTACTTC
CASSLGVSYEQYF
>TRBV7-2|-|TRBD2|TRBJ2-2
TGTGCCAGCAGCCCATCTAGCGGGATCGGCGGGGAGCTGTTTTTT
CASSPSSGIGGELFF
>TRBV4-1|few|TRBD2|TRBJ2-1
TGCGCCAGCAGCCAAAGGGACTACTTGGCCGGGTGGTCCCGGAACAATGAGCAGTTCTTC
CASSQRDYLAGWSRNNEQFF
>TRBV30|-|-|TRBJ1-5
TGTGCCTGGAGTTTGGGATATAGCAATCAGCCCCAGCATTTT
CAWSLGYSNQPQHF
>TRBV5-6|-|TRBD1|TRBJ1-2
TGTGCCAGCAGCCCATTGACAGGGGGCATTGGTGGCTACACCTTC
CASSPLTGGIGGYTF
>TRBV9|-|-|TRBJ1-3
TGTGCCAGCAGCGTAGACATAGGACAGACTGGAAACACCATATATTTT
CASSVDIGQTGNTIYF
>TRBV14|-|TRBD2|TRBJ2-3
TGTGCCAGCAGCCAAGAGACTAGCGGGAGAAATACGCAGTATTTT
CASSQETSGRNTQYF
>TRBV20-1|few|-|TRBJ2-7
TGCAGTGCGCGGCCCAACTACGAGCAGTACTTC
CSARPNYEQYF
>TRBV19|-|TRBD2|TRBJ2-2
TGTGCCAGTAGTCCACGACTAGCGGGAGACACCGGGGAGCTGTTTTTT
CASSPRLAGDTGELFF
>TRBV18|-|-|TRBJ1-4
TGTGCCAGCTCGCTACGACAGGACAATGAAAAACTGTTTTTT
CASSLRQDNEKLFF
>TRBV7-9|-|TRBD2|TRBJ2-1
TGTGCCAGCAGCTCGCCCCTCGGGACTAGCGGGAGAAGTGAGCAGTTCTTC
CASSSPLGTSGRSEQFF
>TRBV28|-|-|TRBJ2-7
TGTGCCAGCAGCCCCGCCCAAGGGCGGCGGAGCTCCTACGAGCAGTACTTC
CASSPAQGRRSSYEQYF
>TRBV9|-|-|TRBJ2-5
TGTGCCAGCAGCGCGGCCGGGGGCAAGGAGACCCAGTACTTC
CASSAAGGKETQYF
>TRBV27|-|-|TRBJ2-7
TGTGCCAGCAGTACAGACAGTTCCTACGAGCAGTACTTC
CASSTDSSYEQYF
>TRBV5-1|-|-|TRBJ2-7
TGCGCCAGCAGCCCGGAGGGAACTCGGGACGAGCAGTACTTC
CASSPEGTRDEQYF
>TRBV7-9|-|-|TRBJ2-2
TGTGCCAGCAGCTTCCAAAGCACCGGGGAGCTGTTTTTT
CASSFQSTGELFF
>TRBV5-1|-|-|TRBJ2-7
TGCGCCAGCAGCTTCGGGTACGAGCAGTACTTC
CASSFGYEQYF
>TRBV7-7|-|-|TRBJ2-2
TGTGCCAGCAGCTTAGGTGGGGGAACCGGGGAGCTGTTTTTT
CASSLGGGTGELFF
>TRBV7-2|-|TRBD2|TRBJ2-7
TGTGCCAGCAGCACAGGACTAGCGGGAGGGTTAAGGGCCTACGAGCAGTACTTC
CASSTGLAGGLRAYEQYF
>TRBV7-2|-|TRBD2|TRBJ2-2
TGTGCCAGCAGCCCCAGGGGACTAGCGGGAACCCCCGGGGAGCTGTTTTTT
CASSPRGLAGTPGELFF
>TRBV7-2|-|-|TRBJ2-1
TGTGCCAGCAGCCCTAACGGCGGGGACCAGGGATACAATGAGCAGTTCTTC
CASSPNGGDQGYNEQFF
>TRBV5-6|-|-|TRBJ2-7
TGTGCCAGCAGCTTGGACAGTCCATACGAGCAGTACTTC
CASSLDSPYEQYF